This TCR beta chain was identified in a study of lymphopenia after photon versus proton radiotherapy. Produced via immunoSEQ multiplex PCR; TCRdb's table is partial and in-frame only. In the table there are about 50,000 clones, more than 90% of which are singletons. Worth noting for this clone: The antigen is not known.

The germline gives CDR1 MDHEN, CDR2 SYDVKM. V was trimmed by 5 bases and J by 4 bases, leaving 14 bases between them. The CDR3 sequence is 14 residues long. The study, taken as a whole, reports: Better survival with proton therapy was suggested as possible, not demonstrated. After the lymphocyte nadir, photon-treated repertoires showed oligoclonal expansion, especially of CD8+ Temra cells. Larger post-nadir TCR diversity loss correlated inversely with survival in deceased patients. Under photons, naive T cells and diversity fell while effector/memory populations rose.

The V gene is TRBV28, the J gene TRBJ1-2; D might be TRBD1 (5 bases). This clonotype was sampled from a woman in her 40s with cholangiocarcinoma. The material sequenced was peripheral blood, taken from a patient treated with photon-based radiotherapy. CDR3 nucleotide sequence: TGTGCCAGCAGTCTCGGGACCGAGCGCTATGGCTACACCTTC. Translated: CASSLGTERYGYTF.